Below, 27 T cell receptor beta chains from the same sample are listed, as sequenced in a study of tumor-infiltrating lymphocytes in localized non-small cell lung cancer. Sequenced by immunoSEQ multiplex PCR; TCRdb stores in-frame clones only, minus some. The repertoire holds about 24,000 clones, with about three fifths as singletons. Material: lung tumor tissue. Receptors were obtained from a human donor with non-small cell lung cancer.

This clone was seen once. J is TRBJ1-2 and V is TRBV12-5; D is unresolved. The CDR3 is made up of 14 amino acids. CDR1 LGHNT and CDR2 FRNRAP come from the germline V gene. V was shortened by 3 bases and J by 3 bases, with 11 bases between the two germline ends. Here the CDR3 reads CASGFAKGYYGYTF. The CDR3 DNA follows: TGTGCTAGTGGTTTCGCGAAGGGTTACTATGGCTACACCTTC.

The chain combines TRBV6-1 with TRBJ1-2; TRBD1 matches 8 bases. Trimming removed 4 bases from V and 3 bases from J; junction bases left unmatched: 4. This CDR3 is 14 amino acids long. Germline V gene sequence: CDR1 MNHNS, CDR2 SASEGT. As DNA, the CDR3 is TGTGCCAGCAGTGCCGGGACAGGCCACTATGGCTACACCTTC. Translated, it gives CASSAGTGHYGYTF.

J is TRBJ2-3 and V is TRBV5-1, with TRBD2 as a possible D gene (5 bases). The germline V and J ends were trimmed by 6 bases and 4 bases, with 15 bases remaining between them. This CDR3 has 14 residues. Germline assignment: CDR1 SGHRS and CDR2 YFSETQ. For the CDR3, the DNA is TGCGCCAGCAAAGAGGGCCGAGTCTCAGATACGCAGTATTTT. Encoded protein: CASKEGRVSDTQYF.

This clone came up a few times. This sequence joins TRBV14 and TRBJ2-7; D call uncertain. Per germline, CDR1 SGHDN and CDR2 FVKESK. The CDR3 covers 11 residues. Between the trimmed V and J ends, which lost 5 bases and 4 bases, there was a span of 6 bases. The CDR3 region is CASSSYYEQYF. The CDR3 DNA reads TGTGCCAGCAGCTCTTATTACGAGCAGTACTTC.

The chain combines TRBV5-1 with TRBJ2-5, with D hard to call. There are 13 residues in the CDR3. The germline V gene encodes CDR1 SGHRS and CDR2 YFSETQ. Trimming left V 2 bases short and J 5 bases short, with 10 bases between. CDR3 DNA sequence: TGCGCCAGCAGCTTTGAAGGTGGGGAGACCCAGTACTTC. It is translated as CASSFEGGETQYF.

The chain carries TRBV28 and TRBJ1-1, with D unclear. CDR1 and CDR2 from the germline V gene are MDHEN and SYDVKM. The V gene lost 1 base and the J gene lost 6 bases, with 12 bases spanning the gap. This CDR3 has 14 amino acids. DNA of the CDR3: TGTGCCAGCAGTTTATTGACCGACTCGGCTGAAGCTTTCTTT. Protein: CASSLLTDSAEAFF.

The rearrangement links TRBV7-9 to TRBJ2-2; TRBD2 matches 9 bases. This CDR3 region has 16 residues. Germline V gene sequence: CDR1 SEHNR, CDR2 FQNEAQ (reference sequence). With V trimmed by 7 bases and J by 5 bases, 11 bases remained unmatched. The CDR3 reads CASIMLAGAATGELFF. For the CDR3, the DNA is TGTGCCAGCATCATGTTAGCGGGAGCGGCGACCGGGGAGCTGTTTTTT.

V is TRBV6-5 and J is TRBJ2-7; TRBD2 aligns across 11 bases. With V trimmed by 6 bases and J by 2 bases, 6 bases remained unmatched. Germline values: CDR1 MNHEY, CDR2 SVGAGI. The CDR3 spans 15 residues. CDR3 region: CASRYGTSGTYEQYF. The CDR3 region has the DNA TGTGCCAGCAGATACGGGACTAGCGGAACCTACGAGCAGTACTTC.

This clone was counted between two and nine times. The V and J genes are TRBV29-1 and TRBJ1-1; no reliable D call. Looked up from germline, CDR1 is SQVTM and CDR2 is ANQGSEA. V was cut by 2 bases and J by 0 bases, with 7 bases left in between. The CDR3 length is 13 residues. CDR3 sequence reads: CSVEYVMNTEAFF. The CDR3 DNA reads TGCAGCGTTGAATATGTTATGAACACTGAAGCTTTCTTT.

Remarks on this clone: Other DNA variants within this sample encode the same CDR3. The chain uses TRBV5-1 and TRBJ1-1; a possible D gene is TRBD1 (6 bases). The CDR3 totals 14 residues. Germline V CDR1 and CDR2: SGHRS, YFSETQ. V lost 1 base to trimming and J lost 3 bases, with 10 bases between them. The CDR3 region is CASSLRAGDTEAFF. In nucleotides, the CDR3 is TGCGCCAGCAGCTTGAGGGCAGGGGACACTGAAGCTTTCTTT.

J is TRBJ1-1 and V is TRBV5-4, with 8 bases aligning to TRBD1. This CDR3 has 17 residues. The V segment lost 2 bases and the J segment 0 bases; nucleotides outside the gene matches: 9. Germline CDR1 is SGHNT and CDR2 is YYREEE (reference sequence). The CDR3 loop is CASSFTGGATLNTEAFF. CDR3 sequence (DNA): TGTGCCAGCAGCTTTACAGGGGGGGCGACCTTGAACACTGAAGCTTTCTTT.

V is TRBV10-1 and J is TRBJ2-7; possibly TRBD2 for D (6 bases). The CDR3 covers 12 residues. Looked up from germline, CDR1 is WNHNN and CDR2 is SYGVQD (reference sequence). Trimming pared 4 bases from V and 6 bases from J, leaving 10 bases between. In nucleotides, the CDR3 is TGCGCCAGCAGTGCGGGACTGGGCGAGCAGTACTTC. This codes for CASSAGLGEQYF.

The chain couples TRBV2 to TRBJ2-3, with 10 bases lining up with TRBD1. Per the germline V gene, CDR1 is SNHLY and CDR2 is FYNNEI. Germline trimming cut 7 bases from V and 1 base from J; bases unmatched to any gene: 2. This CDR3 comprises 14 residues. CDR3 loop: CASTTGGGTDTQYF. CDR3 sequence (DNA): TGTGCCAGCACGACAGGGGGCGGCACAGATACGCAGTATTTT.

The gene calls are TRBV30 and TRBJ2-1; no definite D call. The germline V gene has CDR1 GTSNPN and CDR2 SVGIG (reference sequence). The germline V and J ends were trimmed by 7 bases and 6 bases, with 1 base remaining between them. This CDR3 has 8 residues. CDR3 nucleotides: TGTGCCTTCAATGAGCAGTTCTTC. Amino acid sequence: CAFNEQFF.

The J gene is TRBJ2-7, the V gene TRBV7-2; TRBD2 matches 9 bases. The CDR3 length is 15 residues. The V and J ends lost 1 base and 3 bases, in that order; junction bases with no gene match: 4. CDR1 SGHTA and CDR2 FQGNSA come from the germline V gene. The DNA of the CDR3 is TGTGCCAGCAGCTTAGGACTAGCGGTTAACTACGAGCAGTACTTC. Residues: CASSLGLAVNYEQYF.

The DNA for the CDR3 is TGTGCCTGGGGACAGGGGGAGAGCTCCTACAATGAGCAGTTCTTC. Amino acid sequence: CAWGQGESSYNEQFF. V is TRBV30 and J is TRBJ2-1, with TRBD1 identical over 10 bases. CDR3 length equals 15 residues. Germline CDR1 reads GTSNPN; CDR2 reads SVGIG (reference sequence). J was trimmed by 0 bases and V by 5 bases; bases with no gene match: 4.

The chain carries TRBV28 and TRBJ2-7; no clear D. The germline CDR1 and CDR2 sequences are MDHEN and SYDVKM. The CDR3 is 11 amino acids. V gave up 10 bases and J gave up 1 base, with 8 bases separating them. CDR3 nucleotides: TGTGCCACCACCGGATCCTACGAGCAGTACTTC. Translated: CATTGSYEQYF.

V and J are TRBV29-1 and TRBJ2-7; perhaps TRBD1 as D (6 bases). V was cut by 5 bases and J by 5 bases, with 13 bases left in between. The germline CDR1 and CDR2 sequences are SQVTM and ANQGSEA. The CDR3 has 12 residues. CDR3: CSVKGQGHEQYF. The CDR3 bases are TGCAGCGTTAAGGGGCAGGGGCACGAGCAGTACTTC.

This clone was found once. This chain uses TRBV9 with TRBJ2-5, with 10 positions matching TRBD2. Germline CDR1 SGDLS, CDR2 YYNGEE. V dropped 0 bases and J dropped 4; count of bases not matched to a gene: 6. The CDR3 is 16 residues long. The CDR3 bases are TGTGCCAGCAGCGTAGAGTTGTCTAGCGGGAGAGAGACCCAGTACTTC. Translated, it gives CASSVELSSGRETQYF.

This clone was seen once. The chain uses TRBV19 and TRBJ2-7; 11 nucleotides match TRBD2. In germline, CDR1 is LNHDA, CDR2 SQIVND (reference sequence). Trimming cost V 5 bases and J 2 bases; bases outside gene matches: 5. There are 15 residues in the CDR3. In DNA form, the CDR3 reads TGTGCCAGTAGTCCCCAACTAGCGGGAGCCTACGAGCAGTACTTC. It is translated as CASSPQLAGAYEQYF.

The rearrangement links TRBV21-1 to TRBJ1-5. TRBV21-1 is designated a pseudogene. The CDR3 has 18 residues. This CDR3 is CASSKSWQRYDSNQPQHF. The DNA for the CDR3 is TGTGCCAGCAGCAAATCGTGGCAGCGTTACGATAGCAATCAGCCCCAGCATTTT.

The chain links TRBV5-6 to TRBJ2-1, with 7 bases fitting TRBD2. In germline, CDR1 is SGHDT, CDR2 YYEEEE. Germline trimming cut 4 bases from V and 2 bases from J; bases unmatched to any gene: 6. CDR3 length: 15 amino acids. The DNA of the CDR3 is TGTGCCAGCAGCCCTAGCGGAGACCCCTACAATGAGCAGTTCTTC. It specifies CASSPSGDPYNEQFF.

The J gene is TRBJ2-7, the V gene TRBV28; TRBD1 matches 8 bases. The V segment lost 6 bases and the J segment 6 bases; nucleotides outside the gene matches: 7. The CDR3 sequence is 13 residues long. Germline values: CDR1 MDHEN, CDR2 SYDVKM. CDR3 DNA sequence: TGTGCCAGCAGACCTCCAGACAGGGGCGAGCAGTACTTC. This codes for CASRPPDRGEQYF.

The chain uses TRBV19 and TRBJ2-7; TRBD1 matches 7 bases. The V and J ends lost 9 bases and 0 bases, in that order; junction bases with no gene match: 5. The length of the CDR3 is 13 residues. Germline CDR1 reads LNHDA; CDR2 reads SQIVND (reference sequence). The CDR3: CARPTGSSYEQYF. The CDR3 coding sequence is TGTGCCAGACCGACAGGGAGCTCCTACGAGCAGTACTTC.

The chain recombines TRBV7-6 with TRBJ1-4; D is possibly TRBD1 (5 bases). Germline CDR1 and CDR2: SGHVS and FNYEAQ. Trimming shortened V by 5 bases and J by 2 bases, and 9 bases separated the two germline ends. The CDR3 extends over 14 amino acids. The CDR3 nucleotides read TGTGCCAGCAGCCCCAGGGTGACTAATGAAAAACTGTTTTTT. Translated, it gives CASSPRVTNEKLFF.

J is TRBJ1-1 and V is TRBV19; no definite D call. Trimming pared 2 bases from V and 1 base from J, leaving 8 bases between. Per the germline V gene, CDR1 is LNHDA and CDR2 is SQIVND (reference sequence). This CDR3 region has 14 residues. The CDR3 bases are TGTGCCAGTAGTATAAGGAACCAGAACACTGAAGCTTTCTTT. Translation: CASSIRNQNTEAFF.

The chain is built from TRBV30 and TRBJ2-6; tentatively, D is TRBD1 or TRBD2 (6 bases each). V was pared by 2 bases and J by 3 bases, with 14 bases between. The germline V gene encodes CDR1 GTSNPN and CDR2 SVGIG (reference sequence). The length of the CDR3 is 16 residues. This CDR3 reads CAWSKIGGLGANVLTF. The DNA for the CDR3 is TGTGCCTGGAGTAAAATTGGGGGGCTTGGGGCCAACGTCCTGACTTTC.